The 29 T cell receptor beta chains below all came from one sample that was sequenced in a study of blood T cells in healthy people across ages. PCR was performed a second time for roughly 7 to 11 cycles using a sample-barcoded 5' primer and a J-beta primer mix. MiXCR, applied by TCRdb to the 5' RACE reads, yields one record per CDR3 protein. The sample carries some 780,000 distinct CDR3 sequences, 56% recorded once. The sequenced sample consisted of blood. These receptors were collected from a man aged 35-49 years in good health.

Comment on this clonotype: One end of the junction fails to match germline, which may point to a read error. The V and J genes are TRBV29-1 and TRBJ2-3, with a weak D call TRBD2 (7 bases). Germline V lookup: CDR1 SQVTM, CDR2 ANQGSEA. There are 17 residues in the CDR3. The DNA for the CDR3 is TGCAGCGTTGAAGATGCGTTAAGTGGGAGGGACACAGGTACGCAGTATTTT. Protein sequence: CSVEDALSGRDTGTQYF.

The chain is built from TRBV14 and TRBJ2-5; the D gene is possibly TRBD1 (6 bases). Germline CDR1 is SGHDN and CDR2 is FVKESK. Trimming shortened V by 6 bases and J by 1 base, and 15 bases separated the two germline ends. The CDR3 covers 15 residues. In DNA form, the CDR3 reads TGTGCCAGCAGACTCAGTGGGGGCACCCAAGAGACCCAGTACTTC. Protein product: CASRLSGGTQETQYF.

This chain joins TRBV6-5 and TRBJ1-5; D is perhaps TRBD1 (5 bases). Germline CDR1 and CDR2: MNHEY and SVGAGI. The CDR3 loop spans 14 amino acids. Trimming stripped 2 bases from V and 7 bases from J, with 12 bases between. DNA of the CDR3: TGTGCCAGCAGTTACACCCAGGGCCTCCAGCCCCAGCATTTT. This sequence encodes CASSYTQGLQPQHF.

This clonotype was detected only once. V is TRBV7-9 and J is TRBJ2-4; TRBD1 matches 7 bases. Germline V gene lookup returns CDR1 SEHNR and CDR2 FQNEAQ (reference sequence). V gave up 4 bases and J gave up 0 bases; unmatched junction bases: 9. The length of the CDR3 is 17 residues. The CDR3 is CASSYPTGSQAKNIQYF. The CDR3 DNA is TGTGCCAGCAGCTACCCGACAGGGTCCCAAGCCAAAAACATTCAGTACTTC.

The V gene is TRBV7-4, the J gene TRBJ2-5, with 7 bases that match TRBD1. The J call is doubtful: the DNA matches TRBJ2-7 better. CDR3 length: 19 amino acids. Germline assignment: CDR1 SGHVT and CDR2 SQSDAQ. The CDR3 reads CASSLEILDRHRNSYEQYF. The CDR3 DNA reads as TGTGCCAGCAGCTTAGAAATTTTGGACAGGCATAGGAACTCCTACGAGCAGTACTTC.

This rearrangement joins TRBV19 to TRBJ2-7, with D perhaps matching TRBD2 (7 bases). Judging by the DNA end, TRBJ2-5 fits better; the J call may be wrong. The CDR3 has 15 residues. From germline, CDR1 is LNHDA and CDR2 SQIVND (reference sequence). The CDR3 spells CASSNNPGGGETQYF. CDR3 DNA: TGTGCCAGTAGTAACAACCCGGGGGGCGGCGAGACCCAGTACTTC.

This clonotype was seen a few times. V usage is TRBV5-5 and J usage is TRBJ2-6; possibly TRBD1 or TRBD2 for D (5 bases each). Per germline, CDR1 SGHKS and CDR2 YYEKEE (reference sequence). The CDR3 is 17 amino acids. Trimming left V 1 base short and J 3 bases short, with 14 bases between. The CDR3 sequence: CASSLSFGARGANVLTF. Written as DNA, the CDR3 is TGTGCCAGCAGCTTGTCGTTCGGGGCGCGTGGGGCCAACGTCCTGACTTTC.

The chain combines TRBV4-2 with TRBJ2-3; 8 nucleotides align to TRBD2. This CDR3 is built from 16 residues. Trimming removed 1 base from V and 1 base from J; junction bases left unmatched: 4. CDR1 is LGHNA and CDR2 is YNFKEQ in the germline V gene. CDR3 nucleotide sequence: TGTGCCAGCAGCCAAGGAACACTAGCGGGCACAGATACGCAGTATTTT. Amino acids: CASSQGTLAGTDTQYF.

This clonotype was seen only a few times. The gene calls are TRBV29-1 and TRBJ2-3; D is perhaps TRBD1 (5 bases). The CDR3 has 16 amino acids. Trimming removed 0 bases at V and 0 bases at J, with 13 bases between. Germline-derived CDR1 and CDR2 are SQVTM and ANQGSEA. This CDR3 reads CSVEDRGSPSTDTQYF. In DNA, the CDR3 is TGCAGCGTTGAAGATAGGGGATCTCCCAGCACAGATACGCAGTATTTT.

The chain links TRBV27 to TRBJ2-3; 9 bases fit TRBD2. V was clipped by 9 bases and J by 4 bases; unmatched bases: 11. Germline V gene lookup returns CDR1 MNHEY and CDR2 SMNVEV (reference sequence). The CDR3 is 15 amino acids. The chain's CDR3 is CASTTRGGAADTQYF. The CDR3 DNA is TGTGCCAGTACCACTCGCGGGGGGGCCGCAGATACGCAGTATTTT.

This clonotype was seen a handful of times. The rearrangement uses TRBV10-3 and TRBJ2-7; D is uncertain. Trimming pared 7 bases from V and 0 bases from J, leaving 10 bases between. The length of the CDR3 is 13 residues. Germline CDR1 and CDR2: ENHRY and SYGVKD. CDR3 region: CAINKDGSYEQYF. The CDR3, as DNA: TGTGCCATCAACAAGGACGGCTCCTACGAGCAGTACTTC.

The chain carries TRBV7-7 and TRBJ2-1, with D possibly matching TRBD2 (6 bases). CDR1 is SSHAT, CDR2 FNYEAQ, per germline (reference sequence). Trimming cost V 5 bases and J 8 bases, with 10 bases left between them. This CDR3 has 12 residues. The CDR3 is CASSPSGDEQFF. In DNA form, the CDR3 reads TGTGCCAGCAGCCCCTCGGGAGATGAGCAGTTCTTC.

The chain couples TRBV28 to TRBJ2-6; D remains unclear. Germline CDR1 and CDR2: MDHEN and SYDVKM. CDR3 length equals 15 residues. The V end was cut by 6 bases, the J end by 2 bases, with 11 bases between. CDR3 residues: CASSSLRAGANVLTF. The CDR3 DNA is TGTGCCAGCAGCTCGCTACGAGCTGGGGCCAACGTCCTGACTTTC.

The chain links TRBV7-2 to TRBJ2-7; weak D call: TRBD2 (5 bases). Germline CDR1 is SGHTA and CDR2 is FQGNSA. Trimming stripped 5 bases from V and 4 bases from J, with 12 bases between. The CDR3 extends over 13 amino acids. Here the CDR3 reads CASSVLTGYEQYF. For the CDR3, the DNA is TGTGCCAGCAGCGTCCTGACGGGGTACGAGCAGTACTTC.

The V gene is TRBV4-2, the J gene TRBJ1-2; no definite D call. The CDR3 spans 15 residues. Trimming removed 0 bases from V and 1 base from J, with 9 bases in between. The germline V gene encodes CDR1 LGHNA and CDR2 YNFKEQ. Here the CDR3 DNA reads TGTGCCAGCAGCCAAGACCGAAGGGATAACTATGGCTACACCTTC. The encoded protein is CASSQDRRDNYGYTF.

This chain connects TRBV14 to TRBJ2-1, with a tentative D call TRBD2 (5 bases). Trimming stripped 4 bases from V and 2 bases from J, with 6 bases between. Looked up from germline, CDR1 is SGHDN and CDR2 is FVKESK. The CDR3 totals 13 residues. The CDR3 loop reads CASSRGTYNEQFF. CDR3 nucleotide sequence: TGTGCCAGCAGCCGAGGGACCTACAATGAGCAGTTCTTC.

This clonotype showed up just a few times. The V gene is TRBV28, the J gene TRBJ2-7, with TRBD1 as a possible D gene (6 bases). Germline CDR1 MDHEN, CDR2 SYDVKM. The CDR3 consists of 15 residues. V lost 2 bases, J lost 4 bases, and 15 bases lay in between. The CDR3: CASSLPKETGYEQYF. The CDR3, as DNA: TGTGCCAGCAGTTTACCCAAAGAGACAGGATACGAGCAGTACTTC. The variable domain in full, completed from reference TRBV28 and TRBJ2-7, reads DVKVTQSSRYLVKRTGEKVFLECVQDMDHENMFWYRQDPGLGLRLIYFSYDVKMKEKGDIPEGYSVSREKKERFSLILESASTNQTSMYLCASSLPKETGYEQYFGPGTRLTVT.

In DNA form, the CDR3 reads TGTGCCAGCAGTCCACAGGGGAGGGACACTGAAGCTTTCTTT. Its protein product is CASSPQGRDTEAFF. This chain uses TRBV12-3 or TRBV12-4 with TRBJ1-1; TRBD1 agrees at 7 bases. V was pared by 5 bases and J by 3 bases, with 6 bases of the junction left unmatched. The CDR3 loop spans 14 amino acids.

This chain connects TRBV7-6 to TRBJ1-5; possibly TRBD1 for D (5 bases). The CDR3 loop spans 15 amino acids. Trimming took 0 bases from V and 2 from J, leaving 8 bases between them. Germline values: CDR1 SGHVS, CDR2 FNYEAQ. This CDR3 is CASSLARDGNQPQHF. CDR3 DNA: TGTGCCAGCAGCTTAGCCAGGGATGGCAATCAGCCCCAGCATTTT.

This clonotype has only a few counts. The V and J genes are TRBV20-1 and TRBJ2-4; the D call may be TRBD1 or TRBD2 (5 bases each). Germline V gives CDR1 DFQATT, CDR2 SNEGSKA (reference sequence). V gave up 6 bases and J gave up 1 base, with 19 bases separating them. This CDR3 region has 16 residues. The CDR3: CSAGTRGLLAKNIQYF. The DNA for the CDR3 is TGCAGTGCCGGAACGAGGGGATTATTGGCCAAAAACATTCAGTACTTC.

There are a few counts of this clonotype. This rearrangement joins TRBV7-6 to TRBJ2-7; 13 bases are shared with TRBD2. CDR1 is SGHVS, CDR2 FNYEAQ, per germline. This CDR3 comprises 16 residues. V was pared by 1 base and J by 1 base, with 1 base of the junction left unmatched. The DNA for the CDR3 is TGTGCCAGCAGCTTAGAGACTAGCGGGAGGTCCTACGAGCAGTACTTC. Translation: CASSLETSGRSYEQYF.

This clonotype has more than one count but fewer than ten. The CDR3 nucleotides read TGCAGCGTTGAAACCGGATACGGGGAGCTGTTTTTT. Encoded protein: CSVETGYGELFF. The chain joins TRBV29-1 to TRBJ2-2; D ambiguous. Germline CDR1 reads SQVTM; CDR2 reads ANQGSEA. V was clipped by 2 bases and J by 7 bases, with 8 bases between them. The CDR3 is 12 residues long.

The rearrangement uses TRBV29-1 and TRBJ2-1, with D perhaps assigned TRBD1 or TRBD2 (6 bases each). Germline lookup yields CDR1 SQVTM and CDR2 ANQGSEA. This CDR3 has 16 residues. Trimming removed 4 bases from V and 7 bases from J, with 23 bases in between. In DNA form, the CDR3 reads TGCAGCGTTGGGACCTTTGGAGGGGGGAAAAGGAATGAGCAGTTCTTC. Residues: CSVGTFGGGKRNEQFF.

The J gene is TRBJ2-1, the V gene TRBV5-1, with D hard to call. Germline V gene data show CDR1 as SGHRS and CDR2 as YFSETQ. The CDR3 spans 14 residues. Trimming removed 4 bases at V and 6 bases at J, with 14 bases between. CDR3 loop: CASSPGPPGNEQFF. Written as DNA, the CDR3 is TGCGCCAGCAGCCCGGGCCCACCGGGCAATGAGCAGTTCTTC.

This chain joins TRBV20-1 and TRBJ2-1; TRBD1 might be the D (6 bases). Germline loops: CDR1 DFQATT, CDR2 SNEGSKA (reference sequence). CDR3 length: 15 residues. The V gene lost 4 bases and the J gene lost 4 bases, with 17 bases spanning the gap. Here the CDR3 DNA reads TGCAGTGCTACGCTCCCAGGGGTAGGGTACAATGAGCAGTTCTTC. Protein sequence: CSATLPGVGYNEQFF.

The chain carries TRBV2 and TRBJ1-2, with TRBD1 matching 9 bases. J gave up 6 bases and V 9 bases, and 8 bases lay outside the gene matches. The CDR3 is 13 residues long. Germline CDR1 SNHLY, CDR2 FYNNEI. CDR3 sequence reads: CASLRDRENGYTF. CDR3 bases: TGTGCCAGTTTACGGGACAGGGAAAATGGCTACACCTTC.

The chain links TRBV2 to TRBJ1-1; a weak D match, TRBD1 (5 bases). V lost 5 bases, J lost 0 bases, and 10 bases lay in between. The CDR3 has 14 residues. CDR1 is SNHLY and CDR2 is FYNNEI in the germline V gene. The DNA for the CDR3 is TGTGCCAGCAGTCGGGGAGGGGTGAACACTGAAGCTTTCTTT. It translates to CASSRGGVNTEAFF.

The V and J genes are TRBV6-1 and TRBJ2-3, with 7 bases matching TRBD2. The CDR3 runs 16 residues. With V trimmed by 3 bases and J by 3 bases, 9 bases remained unmatched. Germline V CDR1 and CDR2: MNHNS, SASEGT. The CDR3 region has the DNA TGTGCCAGCAGTGAGAGTAGCGGGCCCGGGACAGATACGCAGTATTTT. Translating gives CASSESSGPGTDTQYF.

The chain combines TRBV7-2 with TRBJ2-5; weak D call: TRBD1 (5 bases). The J call could be wrong; TRBJ2-4 is a better fit for the DNA end. The germline V gene encodes CDR1 SGHTA and CDR2 FQGNSA. The CDR3 extends over 12 amino acids. The CDR3 nucleotides read TGTGCCAGCAGCTTCTGGGGCTCCATTCAGTACTTC. Amino acids: CASSFWGSIQYF.